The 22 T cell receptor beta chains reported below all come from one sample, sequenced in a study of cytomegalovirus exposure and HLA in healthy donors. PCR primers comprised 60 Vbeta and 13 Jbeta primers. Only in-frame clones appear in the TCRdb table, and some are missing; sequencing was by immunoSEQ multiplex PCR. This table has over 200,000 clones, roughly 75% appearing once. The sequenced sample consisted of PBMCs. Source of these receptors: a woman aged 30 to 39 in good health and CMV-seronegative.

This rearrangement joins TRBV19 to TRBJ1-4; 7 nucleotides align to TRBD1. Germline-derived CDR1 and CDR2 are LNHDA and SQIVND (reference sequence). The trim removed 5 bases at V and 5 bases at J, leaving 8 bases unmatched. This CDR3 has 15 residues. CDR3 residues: CASSDRDSLNEKLFF. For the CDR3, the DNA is TGTGCCAGTAGTGACCGGGACAGCCTAAATGAAAAACTGTTTTTT.

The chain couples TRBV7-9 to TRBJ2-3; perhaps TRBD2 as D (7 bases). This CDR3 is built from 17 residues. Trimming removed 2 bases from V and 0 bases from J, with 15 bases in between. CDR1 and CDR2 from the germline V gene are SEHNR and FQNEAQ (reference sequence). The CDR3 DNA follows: TGTGCCAGCAGCTTATTACGGGCGGGGGCTAGCACAGATACGCAGTATTTT. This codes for CASSLLRAGASTDTQYF.

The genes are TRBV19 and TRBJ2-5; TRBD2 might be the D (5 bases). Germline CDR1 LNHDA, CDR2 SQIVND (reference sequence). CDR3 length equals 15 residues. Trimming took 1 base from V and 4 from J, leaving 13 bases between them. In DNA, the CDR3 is TGTGCCAGTAGTATAGGAGGGCACATGGGAGAGACCCAGTACTTC. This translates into CASSIGGHMGETQYF. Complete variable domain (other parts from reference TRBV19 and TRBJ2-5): DGGITQSPKYLFRKEGQNVTLSCEQNLNHDAMYWYRQDPGQGLRLIYYSQIVNDFQKGDIAEGYSVSREKKESFPLTVTSAQKNPTAFYLCASSIGGHMGETQYFGPGTRLLVL.

In DNA, the CDR3 is TGTGCCAGCAGCTTAGATTCAGGGGCCTACGAGCAGTACTTC. It codes for CASSLDSGAYEQYF. The genes are TRBV7-2 and TRBJ2-5, with D possibly matching TRBD1 (6 bases). The last part of the DNA fits TRBJ2-7 better; the J call may be wrong. The germline gives CDR1 SGHTA, CDR2 FQGNSA. This CDR3 has 14 amino acids.

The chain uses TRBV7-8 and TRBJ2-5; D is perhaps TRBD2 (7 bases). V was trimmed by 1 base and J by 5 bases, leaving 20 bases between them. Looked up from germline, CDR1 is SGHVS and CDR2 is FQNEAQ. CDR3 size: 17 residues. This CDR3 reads CASSLDPAGEGEETQYF. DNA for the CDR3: TGTGCCAGCAGCTTAGACCCCGCGGGAGAGGGGGAGGAGACCCAGTACTTC.

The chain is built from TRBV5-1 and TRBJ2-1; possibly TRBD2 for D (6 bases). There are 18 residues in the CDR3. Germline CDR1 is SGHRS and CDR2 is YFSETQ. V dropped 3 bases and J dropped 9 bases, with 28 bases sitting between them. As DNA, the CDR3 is TGCGCCAGCAGCTCGCAGGCCGGCTTAGCGGAAGCCGGAGGTGAGCAGTTCTTC. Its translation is CASSSQAGLAEAGGEQFF.

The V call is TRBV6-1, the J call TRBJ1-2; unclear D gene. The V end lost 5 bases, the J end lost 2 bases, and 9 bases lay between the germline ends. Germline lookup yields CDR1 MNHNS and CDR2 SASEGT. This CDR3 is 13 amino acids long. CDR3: CASSQPGNYGYTF. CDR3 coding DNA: TGTGCCAGCAGTCAACCCGGGAACTATGGCTACACCTTC.

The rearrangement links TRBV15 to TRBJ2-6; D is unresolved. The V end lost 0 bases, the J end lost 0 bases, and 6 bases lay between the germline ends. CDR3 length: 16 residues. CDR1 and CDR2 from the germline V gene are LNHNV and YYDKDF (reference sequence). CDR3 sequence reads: CATSRDRFSGANVLTF. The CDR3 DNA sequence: TGTGCCACCAGCAGAGACAGGTTCTCTGGGGCCAACGTCCTGACTTTC.

In DNA form, the CDR3 reads TGCGCCAGCAGCTTGTACAACATGAACACTGAAGCTTTCTTT. Its protein product is CASSLYNMNTEAFF. The rearrangement links TRBV5-1 to TRBJ1-1; D uncertain. V lost 1 base to trimming and J lost 0 bases, with 7 bases between them. Germline V lookup: CDR1 SGHRS, CDR2 YFSETQ. This CDR3 spans 14 amino acids.

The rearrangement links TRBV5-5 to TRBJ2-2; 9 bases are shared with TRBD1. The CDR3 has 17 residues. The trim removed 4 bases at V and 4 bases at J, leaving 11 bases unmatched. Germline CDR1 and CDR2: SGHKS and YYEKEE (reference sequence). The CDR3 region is CASSVGTGGQGTGELFF. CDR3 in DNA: TGTGCCAGCAGCGTTGGGACTGGGGGACAGGGCACCGGGGAGCTGTTTTTT. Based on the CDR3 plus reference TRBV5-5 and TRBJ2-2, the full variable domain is DAGVTQSPTHLIKTRGQQVTLRCSPISGHKSVSWYQQVLGQGPQFIFQYYEKEERGRGNFPDRFSARQFPNYSSELNVNALLLGDSALYLCASSVGTGGQGTGELFFGEGSRLTVL.

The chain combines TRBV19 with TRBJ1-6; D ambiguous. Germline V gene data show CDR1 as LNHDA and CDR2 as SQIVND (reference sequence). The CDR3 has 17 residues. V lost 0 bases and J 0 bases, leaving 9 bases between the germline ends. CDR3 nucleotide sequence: TGTGCCAGTAGTATAGACTTGCTTAGCTCCTATAATTCACCCCTCCACTTT. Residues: CASSIDLLSSYNSPLHF. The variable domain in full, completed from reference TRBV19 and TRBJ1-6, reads DGGITQSPKYLFRKEGQNVTLSCEQNLNHDAMYWYRQDPGQGLRLIYYSQIVNDFQKGDIAEGYSVSREKKESFPLTVTSAQKNPTAFYLCASSIDLLSSYNSPLHFGNGTRLTVT.

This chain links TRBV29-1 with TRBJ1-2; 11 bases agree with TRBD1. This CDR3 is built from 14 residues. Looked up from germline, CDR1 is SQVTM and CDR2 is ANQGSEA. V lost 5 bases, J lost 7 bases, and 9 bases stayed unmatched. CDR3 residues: CSVLRGQGAGGYTF. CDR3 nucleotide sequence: TGCAGCGTTCTAAGAGGACAGGGGGCAGGTGGCTACACCTTC.

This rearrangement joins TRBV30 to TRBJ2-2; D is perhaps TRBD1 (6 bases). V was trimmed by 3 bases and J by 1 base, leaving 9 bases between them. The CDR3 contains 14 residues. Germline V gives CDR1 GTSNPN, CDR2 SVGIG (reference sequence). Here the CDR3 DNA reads TGTGCCTGGAGGCGAGGGGGGAACACCGGGGAGCTGTTTTTT. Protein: CAWRRGGNTGELFF. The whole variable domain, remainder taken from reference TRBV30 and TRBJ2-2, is SQTIHQWPATLVQPVGSPLSLECTVEGTSNPNLYWYRQAAGRGLQLLFYSVGIGQISSEVPQNLSASRPQDRQFILSSKKLLLSDSGFYLCAWRRGGNTGELFFGEGSRLTVL.

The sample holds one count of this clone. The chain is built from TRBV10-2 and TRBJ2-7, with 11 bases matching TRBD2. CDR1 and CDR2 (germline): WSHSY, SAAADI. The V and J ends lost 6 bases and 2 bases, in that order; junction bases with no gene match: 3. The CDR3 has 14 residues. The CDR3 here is CASRLAGDAYEQYF. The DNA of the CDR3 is TGCGCCAGCAGACTAGCGGGAGATGCCTACGAGCAGTACTTC.

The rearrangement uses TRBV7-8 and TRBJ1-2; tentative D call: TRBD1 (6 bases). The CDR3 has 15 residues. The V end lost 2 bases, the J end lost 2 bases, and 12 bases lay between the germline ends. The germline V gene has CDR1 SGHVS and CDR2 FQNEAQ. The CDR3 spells CASSLQGRVNYGYTF. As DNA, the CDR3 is TGTGCCAGCAGCTTACAGGGGAGGGTAAACTATGGCTACACCTTC.

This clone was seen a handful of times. This CDR3 is CASSSGQEQETQYF. DNA for the CDR3: TGTGCCAGCAGCTCAGGACAGGAACAAGAGACCCAGTACTTC. The V gene is TRBV13, the J gene TRBJ2-5; the match to TRBD1 covers 7 bases. This CDR3 is 14 amino acids long. V dropped 4 bases and J dropped 2; count of bases not matched to a gene: 4. Germline V gives CDR1 PRHDT, CDR2 FYEKMQ (reference sequence).

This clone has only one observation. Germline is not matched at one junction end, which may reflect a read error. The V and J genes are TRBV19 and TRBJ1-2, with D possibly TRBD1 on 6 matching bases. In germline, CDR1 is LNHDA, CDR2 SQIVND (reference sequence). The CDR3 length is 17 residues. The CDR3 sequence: CVSSASTGAGTSWGYTF. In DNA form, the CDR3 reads TGTGTCAGTAGTGCCTCGACTGGGGCCGGGACATCGTGGGGCTACACCTTC.

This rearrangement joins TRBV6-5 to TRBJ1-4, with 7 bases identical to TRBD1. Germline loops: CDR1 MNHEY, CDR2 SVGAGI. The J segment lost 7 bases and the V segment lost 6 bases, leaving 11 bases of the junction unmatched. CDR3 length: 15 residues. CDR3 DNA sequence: TGTGCCAGCAGCACAGGGGCTTTGGGAGGTGAAAAACTGTTTTTT. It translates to CASSTGALGGEKLFF.

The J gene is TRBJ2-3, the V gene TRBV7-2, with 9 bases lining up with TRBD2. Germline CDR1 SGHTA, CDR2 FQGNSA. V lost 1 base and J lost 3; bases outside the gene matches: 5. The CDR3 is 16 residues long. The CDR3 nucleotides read TGTGCCAGCAGCTTAGTATTAGCGGGAGCAACAGATACGCAGTATTTT. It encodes CASSLVLAGATDTQYF.

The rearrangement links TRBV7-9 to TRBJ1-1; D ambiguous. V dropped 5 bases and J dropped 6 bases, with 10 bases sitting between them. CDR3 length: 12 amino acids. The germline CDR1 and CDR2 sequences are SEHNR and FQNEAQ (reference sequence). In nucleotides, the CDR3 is TGTGCCAGCAGCGGTCCCGGGGCTGAAGCTTTCTTT. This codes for CASSGPGAEAFF.

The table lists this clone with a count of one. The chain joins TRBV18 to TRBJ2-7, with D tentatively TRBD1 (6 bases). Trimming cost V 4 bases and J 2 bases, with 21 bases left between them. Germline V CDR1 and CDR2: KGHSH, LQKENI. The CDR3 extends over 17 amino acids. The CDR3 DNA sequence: TGTGCCAGCTCACTGACCGCCGACAGGCTAGTTACCTACGAGCAGTACTTC. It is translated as CASSLTADRLVTYEQYF.

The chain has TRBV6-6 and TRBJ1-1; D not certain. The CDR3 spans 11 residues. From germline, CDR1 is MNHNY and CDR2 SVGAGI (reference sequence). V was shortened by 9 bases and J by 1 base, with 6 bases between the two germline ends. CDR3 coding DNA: TGTGCCAGTGGGAGGAACACTGAAGCTTTCTTT. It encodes CASGRNTEAFF.